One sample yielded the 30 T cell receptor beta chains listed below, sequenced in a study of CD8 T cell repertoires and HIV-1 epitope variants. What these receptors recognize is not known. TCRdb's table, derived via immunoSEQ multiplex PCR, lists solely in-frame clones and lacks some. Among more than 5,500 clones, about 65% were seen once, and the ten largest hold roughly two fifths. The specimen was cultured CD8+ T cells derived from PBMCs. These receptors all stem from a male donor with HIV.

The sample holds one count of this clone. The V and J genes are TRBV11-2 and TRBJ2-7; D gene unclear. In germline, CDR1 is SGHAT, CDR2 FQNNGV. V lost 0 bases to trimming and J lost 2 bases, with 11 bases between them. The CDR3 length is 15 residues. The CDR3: CASSLEAGLAYEQYF. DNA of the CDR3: TGTGCCAGCAGCTTAGAAGCCGGGCTCGCCTACGAGCAGTACTTC.

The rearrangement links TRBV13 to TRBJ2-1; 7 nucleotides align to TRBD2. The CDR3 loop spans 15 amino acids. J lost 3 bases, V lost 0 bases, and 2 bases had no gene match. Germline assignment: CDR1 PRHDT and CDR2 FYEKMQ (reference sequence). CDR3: CASSLGRDYYNEQFF. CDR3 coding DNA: TGTGCCAGCAGCTTAGGCCGGGACTACTACAATGAGCAGTTCTTC.

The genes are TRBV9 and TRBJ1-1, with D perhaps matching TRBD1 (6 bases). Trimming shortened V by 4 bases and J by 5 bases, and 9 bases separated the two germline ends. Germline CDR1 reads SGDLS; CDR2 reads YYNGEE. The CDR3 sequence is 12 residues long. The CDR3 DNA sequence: TGTGCCAGCAGCCCGCAGGGGACTGAAGCTTTCTTT. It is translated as CASSPQGTEAFF.

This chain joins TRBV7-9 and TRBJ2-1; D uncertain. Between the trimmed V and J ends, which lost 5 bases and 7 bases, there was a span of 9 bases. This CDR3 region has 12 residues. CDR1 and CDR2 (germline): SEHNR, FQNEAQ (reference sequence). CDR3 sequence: CASSPLWNEQFF. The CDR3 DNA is TGTGCCAGCAGCCCCCTCTGGAATGAGCAGTTCTTC.

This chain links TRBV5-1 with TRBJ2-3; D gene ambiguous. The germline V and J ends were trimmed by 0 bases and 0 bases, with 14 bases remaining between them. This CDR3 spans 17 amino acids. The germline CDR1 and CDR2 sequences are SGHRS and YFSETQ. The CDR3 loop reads CASSLEHGNPSTDTQYF. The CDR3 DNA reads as TGCGCCAGCAGCTTGGAGCACGGAAACCCTAGCACAGATACGCAGTATTTT. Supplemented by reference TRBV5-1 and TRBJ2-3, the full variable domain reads KAGVTQTPRYLIKTRGQQVTLSCSPISGHRSVSWYQQTPGQGLQFLFEYFSETQRNKGNFPGRFSGRQFSNSRSEMNVSTLELGDSALYLCASSLEHGNPSTDTQYFGPGTRLTVL.

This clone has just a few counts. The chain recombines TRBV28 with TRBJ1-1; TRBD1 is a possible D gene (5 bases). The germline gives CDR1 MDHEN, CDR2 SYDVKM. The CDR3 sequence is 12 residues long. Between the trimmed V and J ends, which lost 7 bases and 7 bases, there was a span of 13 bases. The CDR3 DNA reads TGTGCCAGCACCCTGGGAGGGGATGAAGCTTTCTTT. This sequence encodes CASTLGGDEAFF.

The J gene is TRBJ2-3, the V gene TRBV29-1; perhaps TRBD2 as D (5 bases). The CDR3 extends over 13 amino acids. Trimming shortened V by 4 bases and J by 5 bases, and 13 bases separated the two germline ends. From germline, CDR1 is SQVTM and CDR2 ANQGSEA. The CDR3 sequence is CSVVASWGDTQYF. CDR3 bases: TGCAGCGTTGTGGCTAGCTGGGGAGATACGCAGTATTTT.

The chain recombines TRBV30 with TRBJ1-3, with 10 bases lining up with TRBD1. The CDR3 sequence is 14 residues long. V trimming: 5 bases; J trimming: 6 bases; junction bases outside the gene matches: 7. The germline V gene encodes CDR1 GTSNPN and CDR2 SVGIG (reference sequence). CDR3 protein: CAWALGQGENTIYF. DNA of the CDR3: TGTGCCTGGGCCCTTGGACAGGGGGAAAACACCATATATTTT.

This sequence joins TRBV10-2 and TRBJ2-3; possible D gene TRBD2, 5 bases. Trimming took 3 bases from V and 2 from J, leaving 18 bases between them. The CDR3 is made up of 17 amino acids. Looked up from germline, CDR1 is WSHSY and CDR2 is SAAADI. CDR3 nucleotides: TGCGCCAGCAGTGACGGGAATAGCGAGAGCTTCACAGATACGCAGTATTTT. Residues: CASSDGNSESFTDTQYF.

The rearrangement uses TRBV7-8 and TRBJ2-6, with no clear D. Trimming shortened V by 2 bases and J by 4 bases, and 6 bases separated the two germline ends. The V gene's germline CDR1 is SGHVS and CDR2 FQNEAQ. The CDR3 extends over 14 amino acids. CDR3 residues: CASSLSPGANVLTF. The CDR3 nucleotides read TGTGCCAGCAGCTTAAGCCCAGGGGCCAACGTCCTGACTTTC. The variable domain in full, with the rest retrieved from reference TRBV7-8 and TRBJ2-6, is GAGVSQSPRYKVAKRGQDVALRCDPISGHVSLFWYQQALGQGPEFLTYFQNEAQLDKSGLPSDRFFAERPEGSVSTLKIQRTQQEDSAVYLCASSLSPGANVLTFGAGSRLTVL.

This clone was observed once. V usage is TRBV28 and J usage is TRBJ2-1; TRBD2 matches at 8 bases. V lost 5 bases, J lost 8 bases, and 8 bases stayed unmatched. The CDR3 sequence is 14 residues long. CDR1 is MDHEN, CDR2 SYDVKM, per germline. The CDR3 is CASSRLAGRDEQFF. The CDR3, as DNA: TGTGCCAGCAGTCGGCTAGCGGGCCGGGATGAGCAGTTCTTC.

CDR3 sequence (DNA): TGTGCCAGCAGTCCCACAGGGACTAATGAAAAACTGTTTTTT. Amino acids: CASSPTGTNEKLFF. V and J are TRBV6-5 and TRBJ1-4, with TRBD1 as a possible D gene (6 bases). The CDR3 has 14 amino acids. Germline V CDR1 and CDR2: MNHEY, SVGAGI. With 5 bases removed from V and 2 bases from J, the gap between germline ends came to 9 bases.

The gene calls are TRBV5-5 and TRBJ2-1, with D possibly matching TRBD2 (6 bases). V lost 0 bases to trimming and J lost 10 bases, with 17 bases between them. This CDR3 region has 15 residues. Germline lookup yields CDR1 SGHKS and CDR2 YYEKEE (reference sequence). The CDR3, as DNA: TGTGCCAGCAGCTTGGACGGCGGGATGAGCCGCGAGCAGTTCTTC. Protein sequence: CASSLDGGMSREQFF. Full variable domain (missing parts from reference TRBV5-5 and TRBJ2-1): DAGVTQSPTHLIKTRGQQVTLRCSPISGHKSVSWYQQVLGQGPQFIFQYYEKEERGRGNFPDRFSARQFPNYSSELNVNALLLGDSALYLCASSLDGGMSREQFFGPGTRLTVL.

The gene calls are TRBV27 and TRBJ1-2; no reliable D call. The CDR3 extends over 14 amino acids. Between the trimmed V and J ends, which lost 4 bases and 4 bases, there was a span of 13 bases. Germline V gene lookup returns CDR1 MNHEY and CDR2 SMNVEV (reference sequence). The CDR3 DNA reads TGTGCCAGCAGTTCCCCCGGAGGAGGCTATGGCTACACCTTC. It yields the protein CASSSPGGGYGYTF.

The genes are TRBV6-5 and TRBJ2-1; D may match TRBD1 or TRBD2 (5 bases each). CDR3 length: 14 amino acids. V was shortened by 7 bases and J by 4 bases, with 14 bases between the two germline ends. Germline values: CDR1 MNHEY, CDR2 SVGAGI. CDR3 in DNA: TGTGCCAGCATGGGGCGTCCGGGGTACAATGAGCAGTTCTTC. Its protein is CASMGRPGYNEQFF.

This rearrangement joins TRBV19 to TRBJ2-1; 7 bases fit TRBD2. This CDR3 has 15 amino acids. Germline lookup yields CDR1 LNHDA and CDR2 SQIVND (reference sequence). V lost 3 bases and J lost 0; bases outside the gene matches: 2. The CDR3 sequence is CASSITGGSYNEQFF. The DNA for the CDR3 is TGTGCCAGTAGTATTACGGGAGGCTCCTACAATGAGCAGTTCTTC.

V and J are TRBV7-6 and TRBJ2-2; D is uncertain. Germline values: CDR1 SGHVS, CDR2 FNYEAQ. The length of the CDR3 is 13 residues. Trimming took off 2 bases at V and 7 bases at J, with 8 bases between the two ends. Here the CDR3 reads CASSLNTGGELFF. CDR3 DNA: TGTGCCAGCAGCTTAAATACGGGCGGGGAGCTGTTTTTT.

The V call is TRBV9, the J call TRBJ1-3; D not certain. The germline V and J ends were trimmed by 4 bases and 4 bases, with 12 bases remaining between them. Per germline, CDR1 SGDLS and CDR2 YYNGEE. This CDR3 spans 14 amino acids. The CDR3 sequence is CASSSDGVGNTIYF. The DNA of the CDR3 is TGTGCCAGCAGCTCAGACGGGGTCGGAAACACCATATATTTT.

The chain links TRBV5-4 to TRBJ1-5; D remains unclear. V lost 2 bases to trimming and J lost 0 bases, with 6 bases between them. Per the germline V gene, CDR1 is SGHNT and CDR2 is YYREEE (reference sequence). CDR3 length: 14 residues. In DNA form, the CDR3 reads TGTGCCAGCAGCTTTTCGGGTAGCAATCAGCCCCAGCATTTT. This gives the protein CASSFSGSNQPQHF.

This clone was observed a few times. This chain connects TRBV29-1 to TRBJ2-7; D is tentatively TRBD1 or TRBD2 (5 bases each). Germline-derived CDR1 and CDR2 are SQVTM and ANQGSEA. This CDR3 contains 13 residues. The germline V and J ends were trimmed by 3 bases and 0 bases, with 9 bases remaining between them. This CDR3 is CSVEGTVSYEQYF. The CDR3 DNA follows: TGCAGCGTTGAGGGGACCGTCTCCTACGAGCAGTACTTC.

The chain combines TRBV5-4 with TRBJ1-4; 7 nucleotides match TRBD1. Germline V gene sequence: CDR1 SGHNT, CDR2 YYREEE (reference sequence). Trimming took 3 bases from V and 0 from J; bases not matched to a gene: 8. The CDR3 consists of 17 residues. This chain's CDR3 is CASSSGQVTATNEKLFF. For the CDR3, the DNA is TGTGCCAGCAGCTCCGGACAGGTTACTGCAACTAATGAAAAACTGTTTTTT.

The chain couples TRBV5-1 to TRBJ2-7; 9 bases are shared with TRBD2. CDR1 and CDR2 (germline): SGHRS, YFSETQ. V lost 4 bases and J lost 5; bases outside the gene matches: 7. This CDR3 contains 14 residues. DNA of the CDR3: TGCGCCAGCAGCCTTAGCGGGGGACTCGACGAGCAGTACTTC. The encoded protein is CASSLSGGLDEQYF.

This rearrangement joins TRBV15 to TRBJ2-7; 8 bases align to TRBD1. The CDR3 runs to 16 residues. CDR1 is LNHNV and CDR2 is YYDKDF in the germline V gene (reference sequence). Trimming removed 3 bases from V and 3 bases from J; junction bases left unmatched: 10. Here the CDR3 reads CATSSDPPGQVYEQYF. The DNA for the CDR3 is TGTGCCACCAGCAGTGATCCTCCGGGACAGGTCTACGAGCAGTACTTC.

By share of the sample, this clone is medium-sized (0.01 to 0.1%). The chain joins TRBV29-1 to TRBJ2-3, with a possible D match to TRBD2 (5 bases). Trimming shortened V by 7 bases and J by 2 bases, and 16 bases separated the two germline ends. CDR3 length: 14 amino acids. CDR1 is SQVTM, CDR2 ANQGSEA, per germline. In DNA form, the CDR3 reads TGCAGCGCGGCGGGCACCGAGTCCACAGATACGCAGTATTTT. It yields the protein CSAAGTESTDTQYF.

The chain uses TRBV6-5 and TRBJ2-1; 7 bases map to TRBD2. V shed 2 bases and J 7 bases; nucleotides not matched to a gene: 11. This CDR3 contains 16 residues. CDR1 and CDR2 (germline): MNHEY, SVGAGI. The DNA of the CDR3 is TGTGCCAGCAGTTACACCCCGAGCGGGGCTAAGAATGAGCAGTTCTTC. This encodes CASSYTPSGAKNEQFF.

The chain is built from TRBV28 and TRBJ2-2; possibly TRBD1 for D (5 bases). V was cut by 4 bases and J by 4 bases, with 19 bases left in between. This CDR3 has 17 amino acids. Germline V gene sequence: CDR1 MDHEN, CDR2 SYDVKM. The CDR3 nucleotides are TGTGCCAGCAGTTCCTGGACAAAAAAGGGGATCACCGGGGAGCTGTTTTTT. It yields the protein CASSSWTKKGITGELFF. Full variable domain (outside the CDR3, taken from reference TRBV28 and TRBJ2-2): DVKVTQSSRYLVKRTGEKVFLECVQDMDHENMFWYRQDPGLGLRLIYFSYDVKMKEKGDIPEGYSVSREKKERFSLILESASTNQTSMYLCASSSWTKKGITGELFFGEGSRLTVL.

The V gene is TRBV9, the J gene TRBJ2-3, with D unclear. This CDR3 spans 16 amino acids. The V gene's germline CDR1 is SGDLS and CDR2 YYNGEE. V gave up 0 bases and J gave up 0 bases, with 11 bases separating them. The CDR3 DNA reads TGTGCCAGCAGCGTAGAGTCAGGCCGAAGCACAGATACGCAGTATTTT. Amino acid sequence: CASSVESGRSTDTQYF.

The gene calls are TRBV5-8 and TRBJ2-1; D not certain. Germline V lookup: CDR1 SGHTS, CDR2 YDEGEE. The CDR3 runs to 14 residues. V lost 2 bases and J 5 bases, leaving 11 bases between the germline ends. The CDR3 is CASSFRDTDNEQFF. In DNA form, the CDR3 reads TGTGCCAGCAGCTTCCGTGACACAGACAATGAGCAGTTCTTC.

CDR3 DNA sequence: TGTGCCAGCAGCGCCCGGGGGGACAGCTCCTACGAGCAGTACTTC. As protein: CASSARGDSSYEQYF. The V gene is TRBV9, the J gene TRBJ2-7; D may correspond to TRBD1 or TRBD2 (7 bases each). The germline gives CDR1 SGDLS, CDR2 YYNGEE. V lost 3 bases and J 0 bases, leaving 13 bases between the germline ends. There are 15 residues in the CDR3.

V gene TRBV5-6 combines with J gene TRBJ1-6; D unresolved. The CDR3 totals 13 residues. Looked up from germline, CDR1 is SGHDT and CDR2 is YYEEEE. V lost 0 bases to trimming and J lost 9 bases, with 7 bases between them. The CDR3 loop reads CASSLGAVSPLHF. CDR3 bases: TGTGCCAGCAGCTTGGGTGCGGTTTCACCCCTCCACTTT.